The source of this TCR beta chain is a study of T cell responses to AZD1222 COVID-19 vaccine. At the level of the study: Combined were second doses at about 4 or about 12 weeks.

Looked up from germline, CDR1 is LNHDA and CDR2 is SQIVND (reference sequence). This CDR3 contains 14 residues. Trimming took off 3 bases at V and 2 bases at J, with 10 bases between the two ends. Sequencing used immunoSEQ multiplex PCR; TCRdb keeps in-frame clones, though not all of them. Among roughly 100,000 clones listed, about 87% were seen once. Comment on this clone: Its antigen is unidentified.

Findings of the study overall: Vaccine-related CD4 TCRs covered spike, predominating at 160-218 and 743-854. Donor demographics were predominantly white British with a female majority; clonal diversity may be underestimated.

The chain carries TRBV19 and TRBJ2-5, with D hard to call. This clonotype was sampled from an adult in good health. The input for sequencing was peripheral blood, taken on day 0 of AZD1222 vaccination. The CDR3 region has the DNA TGTGCCAGTAGTATTTCGTGGGGACAAGAGACCCAGTACTTC. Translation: CASSISWGQETQYF.